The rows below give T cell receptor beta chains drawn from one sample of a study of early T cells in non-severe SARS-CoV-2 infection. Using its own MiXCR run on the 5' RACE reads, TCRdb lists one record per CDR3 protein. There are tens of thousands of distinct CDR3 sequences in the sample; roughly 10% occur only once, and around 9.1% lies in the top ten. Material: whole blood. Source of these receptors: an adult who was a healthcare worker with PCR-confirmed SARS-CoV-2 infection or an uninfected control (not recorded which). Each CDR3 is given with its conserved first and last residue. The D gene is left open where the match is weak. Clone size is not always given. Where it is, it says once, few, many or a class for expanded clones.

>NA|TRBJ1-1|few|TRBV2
CASSTPGRRGTEAFF
TGTGCCAGCAGTACGCCGGGACGCCGGGGGACTGAAGCTTTCTTT
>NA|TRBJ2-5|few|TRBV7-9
CASSLGVLFQETQYF
TGTGCCAGCAGCTTAGGTGTCCTTTTCCAAGAGACCCAGTACTTC
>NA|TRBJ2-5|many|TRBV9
CASSVEDNGQETQYF
TGTGCCAGCAGCGTAGAGGACAACGGCCAAGAGACCCAGTACTTC
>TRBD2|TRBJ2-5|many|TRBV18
CASSPGGETQYF
TGTGCCAGCTCACCCGGGGGGGAGACCCAGTACTTC
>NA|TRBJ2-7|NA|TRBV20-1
CSAREGRSNEQYF
TGCAGTGCTAGAGAAGGCAGAAGTAACGAGCAGTACTTC
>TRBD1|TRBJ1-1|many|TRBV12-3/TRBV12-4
CASSLSDRAEAFF
TGTGCCAGCAGTTTATCAGACAGGGCTGAAGCTTTCTTT
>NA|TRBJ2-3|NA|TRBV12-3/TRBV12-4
CASSLFNADTQYF
TGTGCCAGCAGTTTATTTAACGCAGATACGCAGTATTTT
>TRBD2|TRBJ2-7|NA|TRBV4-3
CASSQVLAGGSYEQYF
TGCGCCAGCAGCCAAGTGCTAGCGGGGGGATCCTACGAGCAGTACTTC
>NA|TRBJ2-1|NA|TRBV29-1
CSVDSGGRLWVNEQFF
TGCAGCGTCGACTCCGGGGGACGCCTATGGGTGAATGAGCAGTTCTTC
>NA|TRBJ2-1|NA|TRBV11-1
CASSPAVNEQFF
TGTGCCAGCAGCCCAGCGGTTAATGAGCAGTTCTTC
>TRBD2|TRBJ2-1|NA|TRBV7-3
CASSLRTSGINNEQFF
TGTGCCAGCAGCTTGCGGACTAGCGGGATCAACAATGAGCAGTTCTTC
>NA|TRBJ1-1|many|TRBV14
CASSQDRALNTEAFF
TGTGCCAGCAGCCAAGACAGAGCCCTGAACACTGAAGCTTTCTTT
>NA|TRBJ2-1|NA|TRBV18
CASSLGQGLTTSNGQFF
TGTGCCAGCTCACTGGGGCAGGGACTCACTACGTCCAATGGGCAGTTCTTC
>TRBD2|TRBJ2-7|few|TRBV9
CASSVGEGGYEQYF
TGTGCCAGCAGCGTAGGGGAGGGCGGCTACGAGCAGTACTTC
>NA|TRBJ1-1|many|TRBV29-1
CSVGHRMNTEAFF
TGCAGCGTTGGCCACAGGATGAACACTGAAGCTTTCTTT
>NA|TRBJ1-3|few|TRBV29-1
CSVGKTDSGNTIYF
TGCAGCGTTGGGAAGACGGACTCTGGAAACACCATATATTTT
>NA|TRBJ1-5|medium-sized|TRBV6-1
CASNTWIEDSNQPQHF
TGTGCCAGCAACACGTGGATCGAAGATAGCAATCAGCCCCAGCATTTT
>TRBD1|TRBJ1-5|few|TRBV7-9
CASSSFDRDNQPQHF
TGTGCCAGCAGCTCTTTCGACAGGGACAATCAGCCCCAGCATTTT
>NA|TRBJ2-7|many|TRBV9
CASSGTVYEQYF
TGTGCCAGCAGCGGGACAGTTTACGAGCAGTACTTC
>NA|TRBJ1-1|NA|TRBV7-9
CASSHGQMNTEAFF
TGTGCCAGCAGCCACGGACAGATGAACACTGAAGCTTTCTTT
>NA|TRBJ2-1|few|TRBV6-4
CASSGLITSSYNEQFF
TGTGCCAGCAGTGGCCTGATTACTAGCTCCTACAATGAGCAGTTCTTC
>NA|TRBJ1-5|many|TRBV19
CASSIAGFNQPQHF
TGTGCCAGTAGTATAGCTGGATTTAATCAGCCCCAGCATTTT
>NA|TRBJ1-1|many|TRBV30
CAWSVGAGFLRVNTEAFF
TGTGCCTGGAGTGTAGGTGCGGGGTTCCTTCGGGTAAACACTGAAGCTTTCTTT
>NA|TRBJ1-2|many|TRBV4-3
CASSQGTDYGYTF
TGCGCCAGCAGCCAGGGCACAGACTATGGCTACACCTTC
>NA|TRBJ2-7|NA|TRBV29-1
CSVVPVYEQYF
TGCAGCGTTGTCCCCGTGTACGAGCAGTACTTC
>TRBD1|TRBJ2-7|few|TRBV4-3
CASSQDGQGSSYEQYF
TGCGCCAGCAGCCAAGACGGACAGGGGTCTAGCTACGAGCAGTACTTC
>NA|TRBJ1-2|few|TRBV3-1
CASSHPSGTRSYGYTF
TGTGCCAGCAGCCACCCCTCCGGGACACGTTCCTACGGCTACACCTTC